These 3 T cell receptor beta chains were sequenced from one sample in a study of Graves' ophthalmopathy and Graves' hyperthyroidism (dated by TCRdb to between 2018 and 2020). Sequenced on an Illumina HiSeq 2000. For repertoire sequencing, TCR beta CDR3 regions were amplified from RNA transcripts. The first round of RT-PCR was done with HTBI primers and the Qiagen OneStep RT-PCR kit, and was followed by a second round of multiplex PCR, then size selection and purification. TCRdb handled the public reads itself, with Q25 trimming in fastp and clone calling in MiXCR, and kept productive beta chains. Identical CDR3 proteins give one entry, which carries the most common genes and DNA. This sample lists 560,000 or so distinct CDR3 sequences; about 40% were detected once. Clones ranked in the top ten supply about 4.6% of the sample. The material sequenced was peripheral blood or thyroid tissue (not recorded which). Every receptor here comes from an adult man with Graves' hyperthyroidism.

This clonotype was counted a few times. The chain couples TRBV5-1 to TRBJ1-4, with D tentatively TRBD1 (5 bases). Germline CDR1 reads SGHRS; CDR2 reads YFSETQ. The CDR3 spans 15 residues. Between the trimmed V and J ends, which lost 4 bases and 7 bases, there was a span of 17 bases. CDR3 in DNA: TGCGCCAGCAGCACGGGGGATACCCTAGCTGAAAAACTGTTTTTT. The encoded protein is CASSTGDTLAEKLFF.

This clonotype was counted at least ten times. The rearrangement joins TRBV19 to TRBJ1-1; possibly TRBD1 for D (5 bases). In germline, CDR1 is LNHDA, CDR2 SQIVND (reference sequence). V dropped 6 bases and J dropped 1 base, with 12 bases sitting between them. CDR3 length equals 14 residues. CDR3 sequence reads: CASSPARENTEAFF. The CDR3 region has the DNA TGTGCCAGTAGCCCCGCCAGGGAGAACACTGAAGCTTTCTTT.

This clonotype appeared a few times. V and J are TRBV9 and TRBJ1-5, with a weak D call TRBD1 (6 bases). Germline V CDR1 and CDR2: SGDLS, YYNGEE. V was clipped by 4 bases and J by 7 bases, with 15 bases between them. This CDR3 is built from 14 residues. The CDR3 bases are TGTGCCAGCAGCCCCCTCGGGGGCGGGCAGCCCCAGCATTTT. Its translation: CASSPLGGGQPQHF.